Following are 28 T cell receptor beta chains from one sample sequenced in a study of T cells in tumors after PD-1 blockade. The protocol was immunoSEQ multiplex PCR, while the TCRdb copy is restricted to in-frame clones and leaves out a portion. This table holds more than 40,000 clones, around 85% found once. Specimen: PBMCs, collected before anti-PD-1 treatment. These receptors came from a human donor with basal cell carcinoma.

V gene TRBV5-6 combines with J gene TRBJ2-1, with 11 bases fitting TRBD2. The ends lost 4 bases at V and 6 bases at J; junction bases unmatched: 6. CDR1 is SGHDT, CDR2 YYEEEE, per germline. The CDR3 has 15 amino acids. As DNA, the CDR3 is TGTGCCAGCAGCGCCCCTAGCGGGGGGACCAATGAGCAGTTCTTC. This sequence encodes CASSAPSGGTNEQFF. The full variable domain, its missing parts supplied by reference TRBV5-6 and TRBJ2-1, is DAGVTQSPTHLIKTRGQQVTLRCSPKSGHDTVSWYQQALGQGPQFIFQYYEEEERQRGNFPDRFSGHQFPNYSSELNVNALLLGDSALYLCASSAPSGGTNEQFFGPGTRLTVL.

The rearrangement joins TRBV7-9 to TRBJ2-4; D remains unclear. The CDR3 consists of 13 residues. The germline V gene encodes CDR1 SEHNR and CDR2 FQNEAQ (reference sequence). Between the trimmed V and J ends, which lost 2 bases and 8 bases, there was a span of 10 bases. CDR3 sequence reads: CASSLMGRDIQYF. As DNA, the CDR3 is TGTGCCAGCAGCTTAATGGGAAGGGACATTCAGTACTTC.

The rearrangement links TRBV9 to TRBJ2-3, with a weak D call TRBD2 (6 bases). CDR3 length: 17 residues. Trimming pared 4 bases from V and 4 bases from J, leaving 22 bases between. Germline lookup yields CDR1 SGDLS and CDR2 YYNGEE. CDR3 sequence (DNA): TGTGCCAGCAGCCCCTACGTACTAGCTAGGAGTGCAGATACGCAGTATTTT. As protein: CASSPYVLARSADTQYF.

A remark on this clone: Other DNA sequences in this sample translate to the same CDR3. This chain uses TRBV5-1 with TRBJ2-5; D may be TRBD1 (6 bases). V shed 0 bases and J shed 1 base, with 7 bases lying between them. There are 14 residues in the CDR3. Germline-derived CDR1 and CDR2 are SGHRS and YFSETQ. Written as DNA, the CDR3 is TGCGCCAGCAGCTTGGGGACAGTCCAAGAGACCCAGTACTTC. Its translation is CASSLGTVQETQYF.

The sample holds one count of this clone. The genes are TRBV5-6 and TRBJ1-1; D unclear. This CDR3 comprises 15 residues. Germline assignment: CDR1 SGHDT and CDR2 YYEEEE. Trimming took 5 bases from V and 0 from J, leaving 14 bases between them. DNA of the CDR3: TGTGCCAGCAGATTTGGTCGTGGGTTGAACACTGAAGCTTTCTTT. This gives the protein CASRFGRGLNTEAFF.

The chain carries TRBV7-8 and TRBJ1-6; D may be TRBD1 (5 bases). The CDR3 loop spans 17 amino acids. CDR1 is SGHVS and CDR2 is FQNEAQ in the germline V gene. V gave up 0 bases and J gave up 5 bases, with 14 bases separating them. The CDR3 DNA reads TGTGCCAGCAGCTTAGCGCGCGGCAGGGCCGATAATTCACCCCTCCACTTT. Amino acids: CASSLARGRADNSPLHF.

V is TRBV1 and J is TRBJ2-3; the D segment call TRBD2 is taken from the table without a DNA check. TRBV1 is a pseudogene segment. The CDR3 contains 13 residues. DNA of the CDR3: TGCACCAGCAGCCACTTTAGACCTCGGGGGGGGTATTTT. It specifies CTSSHFRPRGGYF.

This CDR3 reads CASSEAGGGGTDTQYF. The DNA for the CDR3 is TGTGCCAGCAGTGAAGCGGGGGGCGGAGGCACAGATACGCAGTATTTT. This rearrangement joins TRBV6-1 to TRBJ2-3; D may correspond to TRBD1 or TRBD2 (6 bases each). This CDR3 spans 16 amino acids. Trimming took off 0 bases at V and 1 base at J, with 11 bases between the two ends. The germline gives CDR1 MNHNS, CDR2 SASEGT.

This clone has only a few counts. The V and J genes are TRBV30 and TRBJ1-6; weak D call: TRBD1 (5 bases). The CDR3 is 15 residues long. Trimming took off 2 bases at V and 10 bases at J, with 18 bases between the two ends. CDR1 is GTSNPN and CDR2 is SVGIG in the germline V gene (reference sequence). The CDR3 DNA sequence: TGTGCCTGGAGTACCCGAGGAGGGGTAGGGTCACCCCTCCACTTT. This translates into CAWSTRGGVGSPLHF.

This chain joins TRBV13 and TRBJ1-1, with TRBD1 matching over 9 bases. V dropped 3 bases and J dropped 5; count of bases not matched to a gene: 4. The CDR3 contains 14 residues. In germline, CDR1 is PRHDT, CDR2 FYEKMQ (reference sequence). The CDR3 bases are TGTGCCAGCAGCTTCGGGACAGGGCCGACTGAAGCTTTCTTT. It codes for CASSFGTGPTEAFF.

The CDR3 loop reads CASSPTFPVGNEQFF. The DNA for the CDR3 is TGTGCCAGCAGTCCTACGTTCCCCGTGGGGAATGAGCAGTTCTTC. V gene TRBV6-5 combines with J gene TRBJ2-1; D gene uncertain. Germline V gene data show CDR1 as MNHEY and CDR2 as SVGAGI. The CDR3 covers 15 residues. With 5 bases removed from V and 7 bases from J, the gap between germline ends came to 18 bases.

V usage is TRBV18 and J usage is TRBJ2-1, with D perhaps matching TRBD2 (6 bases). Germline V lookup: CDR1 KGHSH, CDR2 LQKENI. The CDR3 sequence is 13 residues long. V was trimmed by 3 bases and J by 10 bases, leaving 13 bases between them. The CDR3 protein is CASSPWRDGEQFF. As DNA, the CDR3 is TGTGCCAGCTCACCGTGGAGGGATGGCGAGCAGTTCTTC. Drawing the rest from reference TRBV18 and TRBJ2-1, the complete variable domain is NAGVMQNPRHLVRRRGQEARLRCSPMKGHSHVYWYRQLPEEGLKFMVYLQKENIIDESGMPKERFSAEFPKEGPSILRIQQVVRGDSAAYFCASSPWRDGEQFFGPGTRLTVL.

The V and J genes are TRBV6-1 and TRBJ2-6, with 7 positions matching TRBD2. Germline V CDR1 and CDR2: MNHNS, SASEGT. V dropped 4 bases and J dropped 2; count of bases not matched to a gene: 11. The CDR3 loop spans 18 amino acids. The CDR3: CASSGTREGGAGANVLTF. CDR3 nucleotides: TGTGCCAGCAGTGGGACTAGGGAAGGCGGGGCTGGGGCCAACGTCCTGACTTTC.

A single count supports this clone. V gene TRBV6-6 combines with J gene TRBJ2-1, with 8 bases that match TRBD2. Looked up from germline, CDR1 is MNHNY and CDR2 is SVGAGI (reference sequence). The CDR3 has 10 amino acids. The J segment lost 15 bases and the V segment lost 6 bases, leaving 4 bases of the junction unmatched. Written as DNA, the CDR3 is TGTGCCAGCAGCGGGACTAGTATGTTCTTC. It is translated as CASSGTSMFF.

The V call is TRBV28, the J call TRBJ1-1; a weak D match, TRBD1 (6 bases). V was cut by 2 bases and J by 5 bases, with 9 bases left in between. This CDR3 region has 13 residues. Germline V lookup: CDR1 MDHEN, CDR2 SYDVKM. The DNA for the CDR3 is TGTGCCAGCAGTTTAGGGGGCCGTACTGAAGCTTTCTTT. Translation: CASSLGGRTEAFF.

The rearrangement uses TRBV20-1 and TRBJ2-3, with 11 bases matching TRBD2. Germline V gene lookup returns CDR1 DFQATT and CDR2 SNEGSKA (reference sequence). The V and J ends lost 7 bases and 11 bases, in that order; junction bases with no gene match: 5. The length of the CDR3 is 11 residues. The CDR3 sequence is CSVVSGGVQYF. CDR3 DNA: TGCAGTGTGGTTAGCGGGGGGGTGCAGTATTTT.

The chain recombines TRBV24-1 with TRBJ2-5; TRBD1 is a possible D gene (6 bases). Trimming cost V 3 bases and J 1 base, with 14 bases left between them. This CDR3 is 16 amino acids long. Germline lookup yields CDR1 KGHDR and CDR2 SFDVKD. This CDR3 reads CATSDTTHRVQETQYF. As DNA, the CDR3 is TGTGCCACCAGTGATACGACCCACAGGGTCCAAGAGACCCAGTACTTC.

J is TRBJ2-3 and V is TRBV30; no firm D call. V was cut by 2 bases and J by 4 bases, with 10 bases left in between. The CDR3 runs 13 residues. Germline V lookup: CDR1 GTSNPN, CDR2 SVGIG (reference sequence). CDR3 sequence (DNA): TGTGCCTGGAGTAGCTATGCCCCAGATACGCAGTATTTT. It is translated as CAWSSYAPDTQYF.

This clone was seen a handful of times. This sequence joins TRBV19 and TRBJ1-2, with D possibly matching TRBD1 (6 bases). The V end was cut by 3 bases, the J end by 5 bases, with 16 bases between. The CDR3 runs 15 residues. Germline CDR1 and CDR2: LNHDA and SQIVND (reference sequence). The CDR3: CASSIMDSGYYGYTF. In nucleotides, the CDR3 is TGTGCCAGTAGTATTATGGACAGTGGGTATTATGGCTACACCTTC.

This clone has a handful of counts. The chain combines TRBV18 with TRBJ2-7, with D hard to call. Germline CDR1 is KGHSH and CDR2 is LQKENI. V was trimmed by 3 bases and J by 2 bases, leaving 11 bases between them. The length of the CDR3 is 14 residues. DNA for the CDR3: TGTGCCAGCTCACCGACCGCAGGTGCCTACGAGCAGTACTTC. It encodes CASSPTAGAYEQYF. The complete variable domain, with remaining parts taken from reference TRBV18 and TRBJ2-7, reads NAGVMQNPRHLVRRRGQEARLRCSPMKGHSHVYWYRQLPEEGLKFMVYLQKENIIDESGMPKERFSAEFPKEGPSILRIQQVVRGDSAAYFCASSPTAGAYEQYFGPGTRLTVT.

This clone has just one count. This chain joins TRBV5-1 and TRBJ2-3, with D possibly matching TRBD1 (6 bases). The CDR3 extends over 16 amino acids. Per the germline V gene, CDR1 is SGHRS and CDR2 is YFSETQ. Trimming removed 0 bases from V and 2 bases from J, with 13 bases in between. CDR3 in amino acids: CASSLAGRGATDTQYF. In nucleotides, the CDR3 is TGCGCCAGCAGCTTGGCCGGCAGGGGAGCCACAGATACGCAGTATTTT.

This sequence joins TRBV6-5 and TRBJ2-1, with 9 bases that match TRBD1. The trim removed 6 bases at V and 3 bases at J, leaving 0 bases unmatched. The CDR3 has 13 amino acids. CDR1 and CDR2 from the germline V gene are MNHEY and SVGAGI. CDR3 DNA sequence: TGTGCCAGCAGGGACAGGGGCTACAATGAGCAGTTCTTC. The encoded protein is CASRDRGYNEQFF.

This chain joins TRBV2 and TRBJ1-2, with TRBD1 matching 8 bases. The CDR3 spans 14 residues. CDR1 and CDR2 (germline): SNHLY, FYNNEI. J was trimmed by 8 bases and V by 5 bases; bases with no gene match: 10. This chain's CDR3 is CASSSGGAAAGYTF. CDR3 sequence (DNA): TGTGCCAGCAGTTCAGGGGGCGCGGCGGCCGGCTACACCTTC. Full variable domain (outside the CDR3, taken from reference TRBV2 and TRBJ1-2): EPEVTQTPSHQVTQMGQEVILRCVPISNHLYFYWYRQILGQKVEFLVSFYNNEISEKSEIFDDQFSVERPDGSNFTLKIRSTKLEDSAMYFCASSSGGAAAGYTFGSGTRLTVV.

CDR3 residues: CASSQGQMNTEAFF. CDR3 DNA sequence: TGTGCCAGCAGCCAAGGGCAAATGAACACTGAAGCTTTCTTT. This chain links TRBV3-1 (or the pseudogene TRBV3-2) with TRBJ1-1; D is undetermined. V gave up 1 base and J gave up 0 bases, with 6 bases separating them. The CDR3 is 14 amino acids. From germline, CDR1 is LGHDT and CDR2 YNNKEL (reference sequence).

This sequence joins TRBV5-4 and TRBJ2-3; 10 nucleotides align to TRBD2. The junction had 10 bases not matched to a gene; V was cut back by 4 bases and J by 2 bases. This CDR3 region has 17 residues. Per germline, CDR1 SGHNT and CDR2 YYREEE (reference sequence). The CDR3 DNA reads TGTGCCAGCAGCCGAGTACTAGCGGGGACAATCACAGATACGCAGTATTTT. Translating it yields CASSRVLAGTITDTQYF.

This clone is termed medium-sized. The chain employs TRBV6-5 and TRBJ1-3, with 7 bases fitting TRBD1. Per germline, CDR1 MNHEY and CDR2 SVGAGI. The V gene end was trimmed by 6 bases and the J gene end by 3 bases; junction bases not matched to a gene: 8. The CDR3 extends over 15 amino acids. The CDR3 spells CASRGDRVRGNTIYF. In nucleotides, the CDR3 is TGTGCCAGCAGGGGGGACAGAGTCCGTGGAAACACCATATATTTT.

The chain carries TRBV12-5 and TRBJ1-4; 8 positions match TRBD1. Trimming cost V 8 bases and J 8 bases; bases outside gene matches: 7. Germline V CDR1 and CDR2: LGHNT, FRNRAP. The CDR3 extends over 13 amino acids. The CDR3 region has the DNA TGTGCTAGTCAGGGGGCTTGGGAAGAAAAACTGTTTTTT. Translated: CASQGAWEEKLFF.

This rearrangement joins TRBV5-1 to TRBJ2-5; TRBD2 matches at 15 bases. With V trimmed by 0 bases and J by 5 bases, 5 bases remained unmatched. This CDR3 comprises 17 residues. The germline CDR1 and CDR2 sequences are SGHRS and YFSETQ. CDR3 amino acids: CASSLEGTSGGMETQYF. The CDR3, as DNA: TGCGCCAGCAGCTTGGAAGGGACTAGCGGGGGGATGGAGACCCAGTACTTC. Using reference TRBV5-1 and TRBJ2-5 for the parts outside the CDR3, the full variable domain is KAGVTQTPRYLIKTRGQQVTLSCSPISGHRSVSWYQQTPGQGLQFLFEYFSETQRNKGNFPGRFSGRQFSNSRSEMNVSTLELGDSALYLCASSLEGTSGGMETQYFGPGTRLLVL.